This is a list of T cell receptor beta chains from one sample in a study of blood T cell repertoires in COVID-19. Using immunoSEQ multiplex PCR, the repertoire was profiled, and TCRdb retains in-frame clones only, with some absent. The table includes roughly 340,000 clones, 85% to 90% detected once. Sequenced sample: PBMCs or T cells enriched from blood (not recorded which). These receptors were collected from a man between 18 and 29 years old who had recovered from COVID-19. CDR3s include the opening cysteine and the closing phenylalanine or tryptophan. A D gene is named only where the DNA matches it firmly. Some rows mark clone size as missing; the rest say once, few, many or name a class of expanded clone.

TRBV6-5	TRBJ2-2	-	-	CASSYSVRGGAGELFF	TGTGCCAGCAGTTACTCAGTCAGGGGCGGCGCCGGGGAGCTGTTTTTT
TRBV10-3	TRBJ1-5	TRBD1	once	CAISAGQRFEPQHF	TGTGCCATCAGTGCGGGACAGCGTTTTGAGCCCCAGCATTTT
TRBV30	TRBJ2-1	-	-	CALPRGEGGSSYNEQFF	TGTGCCTTGCCTAGGGGGGAGGGCGGAAGCTCCTACAATGAGCAGTTCTTC
TRBV7-9	TRBJ2-5	TRBD1	-	CASSGQGETETQYF	TGTGCCAGCAGCGGACAGGGGGAGACGGAGACCCAGTACTTC
TRBV19	TRBJ2-6	TRBD1	-	CASSMGQGASGANVLTF	TGTGCCAGTAGTATGGGACAGGGGGCATCTGGGGCCAACGTCCTGACTTTC
TRBV7-8	TRBJ1-1	TRBD1	once	CASSFFRDRAEAFF	TGTGCCAGCAGCTTCTTCCGGGACAGGGCTGAAGCTTTCTTT
TRBV7-2	TRBJ2-7	-	-	CASSLQGWDEQYF	TGTGCCAGCAGCTTACAGGGCTGGGACGAGCAGTACTTC
TRBV28	TRBJ1-2	-	-	CASSSGGQTYGYTF	TGTGCCAGCAGTTCGGGCGGACAGACCTATGGCTACACCTTC
TRBV7-9	TRBJ2-2	TRBD1	-	CASSWAGGNTGELFF	TGTGCCAGCAGCTGGGCAGGGGGAAACACCGGGGAGCTGTTTTTT
TRBV6-5	TRBJ1-5	-	-	CASSPGSAQPQHF	TGTGCCAGCAGCCCAGGCTCTGCTCAGCCCCAGCATTTT
TRBV2	TRBJ2-1	-	-	CASSEEAVDEQFF	TGTGCCAGCAGTGAAGAGGCGGTCGATGAGCAGTTCTTC
TRBV5-6	TRBJ1-1	-	-	CASPWFREPMNTEAFF	TGTGCCAGCCCCTGGTTCCGGGAACCTATGAACACTGAAGCTTTCTTT
TRBV18	TRBJ2-7	TRBD1	-	CASSPNGQGAVEQYF	TGTGCCAGCTCACCAAATGGACAGGGGGCGGTTGAGCAGTACTTC
TRBV2	TRBJ1-2	TRBD1	-	CASSGSTGANYGYTF	TGTGCCAGCAGTGGATCGACAGGGGCTAACTATGGCTACACCTTC
TRBV4-2	TRBJ2-4	TRBD2	-	CASSQETSATWGNIQYF	TGTGCCAGCAGCCAAGAAACTAGCGCAACGTGGGGAAACATTCAGTACTTC
TRBV1	TRBJ1-3	-	-	CTSSQDGLREGRGNTIYF	TGCACCAGCAGCCAAGATGGATTGCGGGAGGGCCGTGGAAACACCATATATTTT
TRBV6-2/TRBV6-3	TRBJ2-3	-	-	CASSYSATEPLTQYF	TGTGCCAGCAGTTACTCGGCAACCGAACCTTTAACGCAGTATTTT
TRBV3-1/TRBV3-2	TRBJ1-5	-	-	CASSQNPSPPGKQPQHF	TGTGCCAGCAGCCAAAACCCAAGTCCCCCGGGGAAACAGCCCCAGCATTTT
TRBV19	TRBJ2-7	-	-	CASSPTVSYEQYF	TGTGCCAGTAGTCCGACAGTATCCTACGAGCAGTACTTC
TRBV19	TRBJ2-7	-	-	CASSIDTISYEQYF	TGTGCCAGTAGTATTGACACCATTTCCTACGAGCAGTACTTC
TRBV7-2	TRBJ2-1	-	once	CASSPGGGTYNEQFF	TGTGCCAGCAGTCCCGGGGGTGGTACCTACAATGAGCAGTTCTTC
TRBV7-6	TRBJ2-3	TRBD2	-	CASSLDLSGGTADTQYF	TGTGCCAGCAGCCTCGACCTAAGCGGGGGGACCGCAGATACGCAGTATTTT
TRBV19	TRBJ2-2	TRBD2	-	CASRTSGYQIGELFF	TGTGCCAGCCGGACTAGCGGTTACCAAATCGGGGAGCTGTTTTTT
TRBV27	TRBJ2-4	-	-	CASSLIGVKPDIQYF	TGTGCCAGCAGTTTAATCGGGGTCAAACCCGACATTCAGTACTTC
TRBV5-1	TRBJ2-5	TRBD1	once	CASSLARGLGETQYF	TGCGCCAGCAGCTTGGCCAGGGGGCTGGGGGAGACCCAGTACTTC
TRBV9	TRBJ2-3	TRBD2	-	CASSVDGLAGGRSADTQYF	TGTGCCAGCAGCGTAGATGGGCTAGCGGGGGGGCGGTCCGCAGATACGCAGTATTTT
TRBV12-5	TRBJ1-2	-	-	CASGLGETLYGYTF	TGTGCTAGTGGTTTGGGGGAGACCCTCTATGGCTACACCTTC